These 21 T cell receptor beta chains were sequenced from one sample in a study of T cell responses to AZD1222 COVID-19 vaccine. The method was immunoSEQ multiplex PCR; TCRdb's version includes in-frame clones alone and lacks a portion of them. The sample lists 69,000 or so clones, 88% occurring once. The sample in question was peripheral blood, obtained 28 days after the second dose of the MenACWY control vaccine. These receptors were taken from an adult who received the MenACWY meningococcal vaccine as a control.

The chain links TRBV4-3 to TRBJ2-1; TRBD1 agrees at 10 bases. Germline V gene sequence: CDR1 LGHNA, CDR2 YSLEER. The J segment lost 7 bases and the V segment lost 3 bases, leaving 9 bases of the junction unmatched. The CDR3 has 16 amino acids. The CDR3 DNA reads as TGCGCCAGCAGCCACGGGGGGACAGGGGTTGGGAATGAGCAGTTCTTC. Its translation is CASSHGGTGVGNEQFF.

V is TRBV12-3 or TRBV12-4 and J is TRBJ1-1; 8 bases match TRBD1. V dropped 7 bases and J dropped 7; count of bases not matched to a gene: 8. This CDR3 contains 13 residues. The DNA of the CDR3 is TGTGCCAGCACCGACAGGGGAATAGGTGAAGCTTTCTTT. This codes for CASTDRGIGEAFF.

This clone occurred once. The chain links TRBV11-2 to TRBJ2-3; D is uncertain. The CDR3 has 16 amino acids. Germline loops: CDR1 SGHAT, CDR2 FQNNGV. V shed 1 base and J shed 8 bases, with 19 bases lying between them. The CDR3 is CASSLAQPSLLGTQYF. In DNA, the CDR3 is TGTGCCAGCAGCTTAGCCCAGCCGTCCCTGTTGGGTACGCAGTATTTT.

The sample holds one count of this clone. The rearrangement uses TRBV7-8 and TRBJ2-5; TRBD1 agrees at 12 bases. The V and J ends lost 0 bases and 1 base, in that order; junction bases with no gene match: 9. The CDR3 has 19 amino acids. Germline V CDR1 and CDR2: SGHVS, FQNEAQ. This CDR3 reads CASSLAESRDRGLQETQYF. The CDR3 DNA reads TGTGCCAGCAGCTTAGCCGAAAGCCGGGACAGGGGGCTCCAAGAGACCCAGTACTTC.

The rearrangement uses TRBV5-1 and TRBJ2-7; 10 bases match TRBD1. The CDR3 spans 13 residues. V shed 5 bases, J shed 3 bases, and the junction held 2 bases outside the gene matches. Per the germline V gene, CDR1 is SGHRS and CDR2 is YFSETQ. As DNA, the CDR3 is TGCGCCAGCAGTTGGACAGGGGGCTACGAGCAGTACTTC. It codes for CASSWTGGYEQYF.

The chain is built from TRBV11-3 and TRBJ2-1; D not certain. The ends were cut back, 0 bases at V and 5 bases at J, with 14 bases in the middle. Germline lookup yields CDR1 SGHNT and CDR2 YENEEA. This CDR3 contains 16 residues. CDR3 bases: TGTGCCAGCAGCTTAGAGGGGTGGGGAACGGACAATGAGCAGTTCTTC. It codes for CASSLEGWGTDNEQFF.

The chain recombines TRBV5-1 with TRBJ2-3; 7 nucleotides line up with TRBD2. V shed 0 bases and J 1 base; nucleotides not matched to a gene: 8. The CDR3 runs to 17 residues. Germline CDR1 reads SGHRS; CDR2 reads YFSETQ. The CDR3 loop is CASSLAVGAGRTDTQYF. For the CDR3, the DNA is TGCGCCAGCAGCTTGGCGGTGGGAGCGGGGCGCACAGATACGCAGTATTTT.

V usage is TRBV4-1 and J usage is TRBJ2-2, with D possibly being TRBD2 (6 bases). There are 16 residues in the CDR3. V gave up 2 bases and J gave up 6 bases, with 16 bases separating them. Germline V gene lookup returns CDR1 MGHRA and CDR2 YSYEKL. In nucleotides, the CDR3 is TGCGCCAGCAGCCAAAGAGTCGGGGGTTCGCCCGGGGAGCTGTTTTTT. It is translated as CASSQRVGGSPGELFF.

CDR3: CASRPGTGSSPLHF. The CDR3 DNA reads TGTGCCAGCAGGCCCGGGACAGGGAGCTCACCCCTCCACTTT. The chain links TRBV6-6 to TRBJ1-6; TRBD1 matches at 9 bases. Trimming took 6 bases from V and 10 from J; bases not matched to a gene: 7. This CDR3 is 14 amino acids long. Germline CDR1 MNHNY, CDR2 SVGAGI (reference sequence).

CDR3 sequence: CASSYWTAGKPQYF. Written as DNA, the CDR3 is TGTGCCAGCAGCTACTGGACGGCTGGGAAACCCCAGTACTTC. The J gene is TRBJ2-5, the V gene TRBV11-2, with unresolved D. This CDR3 contains 14 residues. The V and J ends lost 4 bases and 9 bases respectively, with 18 bases between them. In germline, CDR1 is SGHAT, CDR2 FQNNGV.

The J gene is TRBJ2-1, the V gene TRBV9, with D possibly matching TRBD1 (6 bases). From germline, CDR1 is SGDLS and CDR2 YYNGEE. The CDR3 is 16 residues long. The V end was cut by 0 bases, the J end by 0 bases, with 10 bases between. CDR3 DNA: TGTGCCAGCAGCGTAGACAGGGCTAGCTCCTACAATGAGCAGTTCTTC. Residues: CASSVDRASSYNEQFF.

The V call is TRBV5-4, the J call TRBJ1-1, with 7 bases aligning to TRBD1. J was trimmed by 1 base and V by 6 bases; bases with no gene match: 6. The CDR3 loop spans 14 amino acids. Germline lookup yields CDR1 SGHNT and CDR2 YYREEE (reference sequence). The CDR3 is CASTRTGANTEAFF. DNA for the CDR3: TGTGCCAGCACCCGGACAGGAGCGAACACTGAAGCTTTCTTT.

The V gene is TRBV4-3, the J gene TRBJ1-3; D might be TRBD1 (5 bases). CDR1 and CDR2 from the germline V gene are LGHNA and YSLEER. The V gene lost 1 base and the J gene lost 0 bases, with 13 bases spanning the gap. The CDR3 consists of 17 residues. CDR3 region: CASSQGLGLSSGNTIYF. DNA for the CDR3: TGCGCCAGCAGCCAAGGCCTGGGACTTTCCTCTGGAAACACCATATATTTT.

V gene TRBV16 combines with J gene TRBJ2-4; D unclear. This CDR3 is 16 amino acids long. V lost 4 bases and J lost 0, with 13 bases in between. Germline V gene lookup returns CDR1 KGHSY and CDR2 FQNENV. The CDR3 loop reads CASSLTGDPAKNIQYF. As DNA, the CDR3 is TGTGCCAGCAGCCTTACTGGAGACCCAGCCAAAAACATTCAGTACTTC. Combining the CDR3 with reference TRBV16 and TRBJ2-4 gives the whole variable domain GEEVAQTPKHLVRGEGQKAKLYCAPIKGHSYVFWYQQVLKNEFKFLISFQNENVFDETGMPKERFSAKCLPNSPCSLEIQATKLEDSAVYFCASSLTGDPAKNIQYFGAGTRLSVL.

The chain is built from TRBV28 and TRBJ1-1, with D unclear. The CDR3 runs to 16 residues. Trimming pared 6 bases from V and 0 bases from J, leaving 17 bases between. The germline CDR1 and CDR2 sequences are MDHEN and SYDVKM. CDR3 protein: CASRSSPGQLNTEAFF. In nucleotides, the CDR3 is TGTGCCAGCAGATCTAGTCCGGGCCAACTGAACACTGAAGCTTTCTTT. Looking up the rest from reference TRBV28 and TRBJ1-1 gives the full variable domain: DVKVTQSSRYLVKRTGEKVFLECVQDMDHENMFWYRQDPGLGLRLIYFSYDVKMKEKGDIPEGYSVSREKKERFSLILESASTNQTSMYLCASRSSPGQLNTEAFFGQGTRLTVV.

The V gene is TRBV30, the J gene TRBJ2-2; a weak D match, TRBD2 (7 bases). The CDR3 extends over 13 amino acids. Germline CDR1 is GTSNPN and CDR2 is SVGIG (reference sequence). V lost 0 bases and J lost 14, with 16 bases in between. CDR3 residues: CAWSVLREGVLFF. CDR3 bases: TGTGCCTGGAGTGTACTCAGGGAGGGGGTACTGTTTTTT.

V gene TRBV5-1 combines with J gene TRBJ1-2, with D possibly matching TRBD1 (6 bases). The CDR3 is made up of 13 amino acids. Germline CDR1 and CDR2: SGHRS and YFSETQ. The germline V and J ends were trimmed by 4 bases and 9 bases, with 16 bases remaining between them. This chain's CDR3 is CASSNTGRASYTF. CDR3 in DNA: TGCGCCAGCAGCAACACAGGGAGAGCGAGCTACACCTTC.

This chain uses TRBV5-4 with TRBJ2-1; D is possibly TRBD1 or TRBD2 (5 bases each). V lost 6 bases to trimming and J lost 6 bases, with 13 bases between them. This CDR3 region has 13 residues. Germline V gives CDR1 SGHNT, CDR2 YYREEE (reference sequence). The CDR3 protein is CASTLRGGNEQFF. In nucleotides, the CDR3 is TGTGCCAGCACCCTCCGGGGCGGCAATGAGCAGTTCTTC. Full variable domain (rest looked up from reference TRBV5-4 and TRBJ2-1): ETGVTQSPTHLIKTRGQQVTLRCSSQSGHNTVSWYQQALGQGPQFIFQYYREEENGRGNFPPRFSGLQFPNYSSELNVNALELDDSALYLCASTLRGGNEQFFGPGTRLTVL.

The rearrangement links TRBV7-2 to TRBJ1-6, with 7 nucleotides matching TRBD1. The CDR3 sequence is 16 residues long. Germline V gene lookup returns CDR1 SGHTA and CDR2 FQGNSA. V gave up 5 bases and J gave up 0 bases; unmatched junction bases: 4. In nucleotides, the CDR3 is TGTGCCAGCAGCCAGGGGGGGTACTCCTATAATTCACCCCTCCACTTT. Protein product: CASSQGGYSYNSPLHF.

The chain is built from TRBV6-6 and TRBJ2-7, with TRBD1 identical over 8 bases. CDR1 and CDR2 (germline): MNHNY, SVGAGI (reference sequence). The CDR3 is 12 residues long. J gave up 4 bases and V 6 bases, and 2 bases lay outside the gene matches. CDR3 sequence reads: CASSRDRYEQYF. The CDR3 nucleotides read TGTGCCAGCAGCCGGGACAGGTACGAGCAGTACTTC.

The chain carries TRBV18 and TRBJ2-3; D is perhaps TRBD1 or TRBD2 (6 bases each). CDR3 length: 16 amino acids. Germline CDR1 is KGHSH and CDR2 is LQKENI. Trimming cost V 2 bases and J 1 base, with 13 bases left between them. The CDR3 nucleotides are TGTGCCAGCTCACCAGGAGGGGGACCCCGCACAGATACGCAGTATTTT. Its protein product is CASSPGGGPRTDTQYF.